These 8 T cell receptor beta chains came from one sample sequenced in a study of blood T cell repertoires in COVID-19. Using immunoSEQ multiplex PCR, the repertoire was profiled, and TCRdb retains in-frame clones only, with some absent. The sample lists about 140,000 clones, over 75% seen once, with around 1.7% in the top ten. Sequencing was performed on peripheral blood. The receptors stem from a woman in her forties or fifties with acute or convalescent COVID-19.

The chain combines TRBV7-8 with TRBJ1-1, with TRBD1 as a possible D gene (5 bases). Looked up from germline, CDR1 is SGHVS and CDR2 is FQNEAQ. V lost 6 bases to trimming and J lost 2 bases, with 13 bases between them. The CDR3 is 14 residues long. The CDR3 sequence is CASRPPDTNTEAFF. CDR3 coding DNA: TGTGCCAGCAGGCCCCCGGACACAAACACTGAAGCTTTCTTT.

This clone was counted a single time. This chain uses TRBV7-3 with TRBJ1-1, with a possible D match to TRBD1 (6 bases). From germline, CDR1 is SGHTA and CDR2 FQGTGA. The CDR3 is 13 residues long. CDR3 amino acids: CPAVDSTATEAFF. CDR3 sequence (DNA): TGTCCAGCAGTGGACAGTACGGCCACTGAAGCTTTCTTT.

The rearrangement joins TRBV12-3 or TRBV12-4 to TRBJ2-1; TRBD2 might be the D (5 bases). The V end lost 6 bases, the J end lost 6 bases, and 9 bases lay between the germline ends. This CDR3 is built from 12 residues. CDR3 DNA sequence: TGTGCCAGCAGAGTCCGGGGCAATGAGCAGTTCTTC. It encodes CASRVRGNEQFF.

This clone occurred once. This chain connects TRBV11-2 to TRBJ2-5; 13 nucleotides line up with TRBD2. Germline V CDR1 and CDR2: SGHAT, FQNNGV. The junction had 4 bases not matched to a gene; V was cut back by 1 base and J by 5 bases. The CDR3 has 16 residues. The CDR3 DNA reads TGTGCCAGCAGCTTAGGGACTAGCGGGAGTTTTGAGACCCAGTACTTC. This translates into CASSLGTSGSFETQYF.

The chain has TRBV28 and TRBJ1-4; D is uncertain. V lost 6 bases and J lost 7, with 15 bases in between. Germline values: CDR1 MDHEN, CDR2 SYDVKM. CDR3 size: 14 residues. The CDR3: CASSPGVTLEKLFF. The CDR3 DNA reads as TGTGCCAGCAGCCCGGGAGTTACCCTTGAAAAACTGTTTTTT.

This clone has just one count. J is TRBJ2-5 and V is TRBV2; 9 positions agree with TRBD2. With 3 bases clipped from V and 0 bases from J, the junction kept 2 bases outside the gene matches. The CDR3 sequence is 15 residues long. CDR1 is SNHLY and CDR2 is FYNNEI in the germline V gene. In DNA, the CDR3 is TGTGCCAGCAGTGAGGCGGGGGGGTACCAAGAGACCCAGTACTTC. As protein: CASSEAGGYQETQYF. The variable domain in full, completed from reference TRBV2 and TRBJ2-5, reads EPEVTQTPSHQVTQMGQEVILRCVPISNHLYFYWYRQILGQKVEFLVSFYNNEISEKSEIFDDQFSVERPDGSNFTLKIRSTKLEDSAMYFCASSEAGGYQETQYFGPGTRLLVL.

The J gene is TRBJ2-5, the V gene TRBV2; 14 nucleotides align to TRBD2. The CDR3 contains 17 residues. Germline V gene data show CDR1 as SNHLY and CDR2 as FYNNEI. J lost 2 bases, V lost 5 bases, and 7 bases had no gene match. CDR3 loop: CASSMTSGGEIQETQYF. The CDR3, as DNA: TGTGCCAGCAGTATGACTAGCGGGGGGGAAATTCAAGAGACCCAGTACTTC.

The J gene is TRBJ1-2, the V gene TRBV6-5; 11 positions match TRBD1. The V gene's germline CDR1 is MNHEY and CDR2 SVGAGI. Losses at the gene ends were 7 bases for V and 7 bases for J; bases not matched to a gene: 8. This CDR3 spans 14 amino acids. The CDR3 DNA follows: TGTGCCAGCACCCGGGGACAGGGGGGGGGTGGCTACACCTTC. Residues: CASTRGQGGGGYTF.